This is a list of T cell receptor beta chains from one sample in a study of blood T cell repertoires in COVID-19. Produced via immunoSEQ multiplex PCR; TCRdb's table is partial and in-frame only. The profile covers a few hundred thousand clones, with roughly 85% appearing a single time and about 5.1% taken by the ten largest. Sequencing used peripheral blood. These receptors all come from a man in his fifties or sixties with active or convalescent COVID-19. The CDR3 runs from the conserved cysteine through the conserved F or W. Each record gives: D gene, clone size, V gene, J gene, CDR3 DNA, CDR3 protein. A D gene is named only where the DNA matches it firmly. Clone size is not always given. Where it is, it says once, few, many or a class for expanded clones.

d_gene: TRBD1
abundance: -
v_gene: TRBV5-3
j_gene: TRBJ1-5
CDR3nt: TGTGTCAGAAGCTTCCCGAGGGACAGTAAGGGAAGGGATAGCAATCAGCCCCAGCATTTT
CDR3aa: CVRSFPRDSKGRDSNQPQHF

d_gene: TRBD1
abundance: -
v_gene: TRBV10-3
j_gene: TRBJ1-2
CDR3nt: TGTGCCATCAGCCCCCGACAGGGTGGTTATGGCTACACCTTC
CDR3aa: CAISPRQGGYGYTF

d_gene: -
abundance: -
v_gene: TRBV5-1
j_gene: TRBJ1-4
CDR3nt: TGCGCCAGCAGCTTGTCCACAGGGTGGGCTAATGAAAAACTGTTTTTT
CDR3aa: CASSLSTGWANEKLFF

d_gene: -
abundance: few
v_gene: TRBV10-3
j_gene: TRBJ1-2
CDR3nt: TGTGCCATCAGTGTTTCGAGTGGCTACACCTTC
CDR3aa: CAISVSSGYTF

d_gene: TRBD2
abundance: -
v_gene: TRBV18
j_gene: TRBJ2-3
CDR3nt: TGTGCCAGCTCACCTAGCGGGAGGGCCGTTAATACGCAGTATTTT
CDR3aa: CASSPSGRAVNTQYF

d_gene: TRBD1
abundance: -
v_gene: TRBV7-8
j_gene: TRBJ2-4
CDR3nt: TGTGCCAGCAGCTTAGGGGGGTCACAGGGGAACATTCAGTACTTC
CDR3aa: CASSLGGSQGNIQYF

d_gene: TRBD2
abundance: -
v_gene: TRBV7-2
j_gene: TRBJ2-1
CDR3nt: TGTGCCAGCAGCTCCGGTTTCGGACTAGCGGATGAGCAGTTCTTC
CDR3aa: CASSSGFGLADEQFF

d_gene: TRBD1
abundance: -
v_gene: TRBV12-5
j_gene: TRBJ2-3
CDR3nt: TGTGCTAGTGGTACAACAGGGGCAGATACGCAGTATTTT
CDR3aa: CASGTTGADTQYF

d_gene: -
abundance: -
v_gene: TRBV3-1/TRBV3-2
j_gene: TRBJ2-7
CDR3nt: TGTGCCAGCACCGAAGGGGGGGGCTCTCCCTACGAGCAGTACTTC
CDR3aa: CASTEGGGSPYEQYF

d_gene: -
abundance: -
v_gene: TRBV10-2
j_gene: TRBJ1-6
CDR3nt: TGCGCCAGCAGTGAGTCGCGAGTGGGCCACTCCTATAATTCACCCCTCCACTTT
CDR3aa: CASSESRVGHSYNSPLHF

d_gene: TRBD1
abundance: -
v_gene: TRBV7-6
j_gene: TRBJ1-2
CDR3nt: TGTGCCAGCAGCCCACGGACAGGGAGACTCAACTATGGCTACACCTTC
CDR3aa: CASSPRTGRLNYGYTF

d_gene: -
abundance: -
v_gene: TRBV20-1
j_gene: TRBJ1-1
CDR3nt: TGCAGTGCTAGTCGTGGGGGCGACGGATTAAAGGCTTTCTTT
CDR3aa: CSASRGGDGLKAFF

d_gene: TRBD2
abundance: once
v_gene: TRBV4-2
j_gene: TRBJ2-7
CDR3nt: TGTGCCAGCAGCCAGAGACTAGCGGGAGGGCCAATCTACGAGCAGTACTTC
CDR3aa: CASSQRLAGGPIYEQYF

d_gene: -
abundance: -
v_gene: TRBV30
j_gene: TRBJ2-7
CDR3nt: TGTGCCTGGAGTGCGACAGGTCACGAGCAGTACTTC
CDR3aa: CAWSATGHEQYF

d_gene: TRBD2
abundance: -
v_gene: TRBV24-1
j_gene: TRBJ2-1
CDR3nt: TGTGCCACCAGTGACTTTAGCGGGAGGGAGCAGTTCTTC
CDR3aa: CATSDFSGREQFF

d_gene: TRBD2
abundance: -
v_gene: TRBV6-1
j_gene: TRBJ2-7
CDR3nt: TGTGCCAGCAGTGACGCCGATTGGGAGGGCTACGAGCAGTACTTC
CDR3aa: CASSDADWEGYEQYF

d_gene: TRBD2
abundance: -
v_gene: TRBV20-1
j_gene: TRBJ2-1
CDR3nt: TGCAGTGCTAGTCTGGAGCTAGCGGGAGGGCCGGGGTTCAATGAGCAGTTCTTC
CDR3aa: CSASLELAGGPGFNEQFF

d_gene: -
abundance: once
v_gene: TRBV7-9
j_gene: TRBJ1-1
CDR3nt: TGTGCCAGCAGCTTAAGGACATCAGAAGCTTTCTTT
CDR3aa: CASSLRTSEAFF

d_gene: TRBD1
abundance: -
v_gene: TRBV5-1
j_gene: TRBJ2-1
CDR3nt: TGCGCCAGCAGCCCCCCTTACCCAGGGGGAAATGAGCAGTTCTTC
CDR3aa: CASSPPYPGGNEQFF

d_gene: -
abundance: -
v_gene: TRBV12-2
j_gene: TRBJ2-2
CDR3nt: TGTGCAAGTCGCCCCAGGACTAAGCCCAAGGGTTTTTCGAACACCGGGGAGCTGTTTTTT
CDR3aa: CASRPRTKPKGFSNTGELFF